In this sample, the clone carrying this T cell receptor (beta chain) turned up many times. The antigen remains unidentified. The CDR3 runs to 13 residues. Trimming left V 0 bases short and J 5 bases short, with 4 bases between. Germline V gives CDR1 SGHDN, CDR2 FVKESK. The sample comes from a study of human T cells and chemical hapten exposure. Study-level information: Sensitization involved placing 2% DPC onto a 2 cm by 2 cm region of upper inner arm skin. Study-wide findings and caveats: Significantly greater numbers of large CDR3 similarity clusters came from expanded TCRs than from controls.

What the library attached to individual cDNA molecules were unique molecular identifiers. One entry per CDR3 protein, called by TCRdb with MiXCR from the RACE reads. Among fewer than 500,000 distinct CDR3 sequences, roughly 4.8% were seen once, and the ten largest hold 2% to 2.5%. The time point: patch test 1, 2 weeks after DPC sensitization. Treatment here: therapeutic diphenylcyclopropenone sensitization with weekly scalp DPC. People who gave samples had alopecia, were 18 to 70 years old, and were suitable for DPC. The sequences come from whole blood, collected in connection with sensitization to the hapten diphenylcyclopropenone (DPC). The chain joins TRBV14 to TRBJ2-2; D remains unclear. This clonotype originated in a woman between 50 and 59 years old with alopecia areata. Some clones in this sample may be carry-over from other donors' samples. CDR3 protein: CASSQDRTGELFF. The CDR3 bases are TGTGCCAGCAGCCAAGATCGAACCGGGGAGCTGTTTTTT.